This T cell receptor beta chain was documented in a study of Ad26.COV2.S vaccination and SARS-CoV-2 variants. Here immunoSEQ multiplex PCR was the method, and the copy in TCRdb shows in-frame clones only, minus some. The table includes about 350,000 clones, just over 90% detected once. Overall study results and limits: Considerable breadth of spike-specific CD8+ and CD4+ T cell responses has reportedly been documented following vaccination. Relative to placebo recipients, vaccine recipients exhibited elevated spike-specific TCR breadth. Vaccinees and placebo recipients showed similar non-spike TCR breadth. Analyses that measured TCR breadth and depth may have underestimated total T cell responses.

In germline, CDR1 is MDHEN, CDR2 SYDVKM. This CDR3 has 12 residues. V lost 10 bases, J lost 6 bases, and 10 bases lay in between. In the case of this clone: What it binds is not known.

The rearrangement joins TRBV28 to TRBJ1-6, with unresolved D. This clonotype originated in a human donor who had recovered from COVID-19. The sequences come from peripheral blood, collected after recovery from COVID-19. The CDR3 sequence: CATVGPNSPLHF. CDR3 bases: TGTGCCACCGTGGGCCCTAATTCACCCCTCCACTTT.